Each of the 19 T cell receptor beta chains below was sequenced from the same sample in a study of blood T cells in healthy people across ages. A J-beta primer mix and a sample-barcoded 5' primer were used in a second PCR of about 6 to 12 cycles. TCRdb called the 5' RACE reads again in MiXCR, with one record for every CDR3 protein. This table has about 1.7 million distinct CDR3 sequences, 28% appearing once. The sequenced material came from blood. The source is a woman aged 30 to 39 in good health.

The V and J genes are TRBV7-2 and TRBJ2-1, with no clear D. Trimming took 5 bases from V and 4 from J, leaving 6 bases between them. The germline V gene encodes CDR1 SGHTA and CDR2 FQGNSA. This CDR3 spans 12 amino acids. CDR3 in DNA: TGTGCCAGCAGCAACCGGTACAATGAGCAGTTCTTC. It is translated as CASSNRYNEQFF.

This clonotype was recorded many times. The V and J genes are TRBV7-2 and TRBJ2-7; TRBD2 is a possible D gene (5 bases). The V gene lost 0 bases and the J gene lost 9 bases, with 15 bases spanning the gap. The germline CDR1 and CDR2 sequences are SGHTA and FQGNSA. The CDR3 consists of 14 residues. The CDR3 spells CASSLASGAGGQYF. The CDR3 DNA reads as TGTGCCAGCAGCTTAGCGAGCGGAGCCGGAGGGCAGTACTTC.

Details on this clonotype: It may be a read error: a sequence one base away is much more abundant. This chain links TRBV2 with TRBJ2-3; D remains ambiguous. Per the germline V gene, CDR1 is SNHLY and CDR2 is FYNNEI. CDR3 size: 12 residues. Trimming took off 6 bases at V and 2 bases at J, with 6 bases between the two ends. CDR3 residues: CASRGYTDTQYF. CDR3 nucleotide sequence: TGTGCCAGCAGGGGTTACACAGATACGCAGTATTTT.

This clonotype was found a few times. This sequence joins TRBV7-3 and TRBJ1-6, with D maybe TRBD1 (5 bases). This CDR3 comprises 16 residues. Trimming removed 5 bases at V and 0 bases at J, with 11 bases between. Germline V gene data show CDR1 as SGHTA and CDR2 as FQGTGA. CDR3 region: CASSPKGSSYNSPLHF. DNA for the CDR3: TGTGCCAGCAGCCCCAAGGGGAGCTCCTATAATTCACCCCTCCACTTT.

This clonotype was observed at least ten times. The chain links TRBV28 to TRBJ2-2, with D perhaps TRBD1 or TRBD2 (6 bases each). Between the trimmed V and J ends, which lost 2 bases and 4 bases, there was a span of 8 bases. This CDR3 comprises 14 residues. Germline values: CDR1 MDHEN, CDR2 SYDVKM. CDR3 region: CASSLGGGTGELFF. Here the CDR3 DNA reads TGTGCCAGCAGTTTAGGAGGGGGCACCGGGGAGCTGTTTTTT.

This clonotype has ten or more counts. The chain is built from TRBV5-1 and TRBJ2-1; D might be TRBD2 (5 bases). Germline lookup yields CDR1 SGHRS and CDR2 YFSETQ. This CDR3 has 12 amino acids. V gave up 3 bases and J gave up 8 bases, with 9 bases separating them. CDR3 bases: TGCGCCAGCAGCTATACGAGGGATGAGCAGTTCTTC. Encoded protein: CASSYTRDEQFF.

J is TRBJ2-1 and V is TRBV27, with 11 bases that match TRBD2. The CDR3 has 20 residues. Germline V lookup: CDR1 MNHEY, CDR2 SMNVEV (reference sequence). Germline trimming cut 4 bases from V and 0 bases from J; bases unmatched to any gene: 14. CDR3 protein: CASSYGLLAGGHSSYNEQFF. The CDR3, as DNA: TGTGCCAGCAGTTATGGCCTCCTAGCGGGGGGACATAGCTCCTACAATGAGCAGTTCTTC.

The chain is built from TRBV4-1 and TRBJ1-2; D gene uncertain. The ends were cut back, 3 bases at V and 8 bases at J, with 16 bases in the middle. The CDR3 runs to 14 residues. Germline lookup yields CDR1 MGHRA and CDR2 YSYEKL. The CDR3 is CASSHLGRSQGYTF. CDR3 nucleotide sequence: TGCGCCAGCAGCCATTTGGGAAGGAGTCAGGGCTACACCTTC.

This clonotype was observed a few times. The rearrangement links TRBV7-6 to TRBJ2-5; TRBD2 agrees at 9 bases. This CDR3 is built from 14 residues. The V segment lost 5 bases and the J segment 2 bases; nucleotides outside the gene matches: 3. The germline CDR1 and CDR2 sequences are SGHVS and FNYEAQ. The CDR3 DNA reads TGTGCCAGCAGCGGGCGGGGGGGGCAAGAGACCCAGTACTTC. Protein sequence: CASSGRGGQETQYF.

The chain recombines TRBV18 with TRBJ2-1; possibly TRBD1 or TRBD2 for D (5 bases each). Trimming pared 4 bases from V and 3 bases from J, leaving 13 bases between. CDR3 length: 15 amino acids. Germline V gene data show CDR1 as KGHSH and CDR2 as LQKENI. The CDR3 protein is CASSLQGDYYNEQFF. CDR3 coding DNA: TGTGCCAGCTCACTTCAGGGAGACTACTACAATGAGCAGTTCTTC.

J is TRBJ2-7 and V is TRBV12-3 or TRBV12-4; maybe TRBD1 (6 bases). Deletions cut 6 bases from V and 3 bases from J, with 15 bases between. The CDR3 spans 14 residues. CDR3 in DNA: TGTGCCAGCAGCTCGCTCGGGACACGCTACGAGCAGTACTTC. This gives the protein CASSSLGTRYEQYF.

The CDR3: CASTTYRDNYGYTF. CDR3 in DNA: TGTGCCAGCACCACTTACAGGGATAACTATGGCTACACCTTC. The gene calls are TRBV11-2 and TRBJ1-2; D possibly corresponds to TRBD1 (6 bases). V was trimmed by 7 bases and J by 1 base, leaving 13 bases between them. The CDR3 totals 14 residues. Germline assignment: CDR1 SGHAT and CDR2 FQNNGV.

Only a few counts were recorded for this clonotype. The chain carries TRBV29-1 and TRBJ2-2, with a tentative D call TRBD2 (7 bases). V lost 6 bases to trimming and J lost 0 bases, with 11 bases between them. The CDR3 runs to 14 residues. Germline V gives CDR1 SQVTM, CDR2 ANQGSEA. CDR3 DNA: TGCAGCGTGCGGGGGCCGGCGAACACCGGGGAGCTGTTTTTT. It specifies CSVRGPANTGELFF.

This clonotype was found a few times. CDR3 sequence (DNA): TGTGCCAGCAGGTATGGGACACAGAGCTCCTACGAGCAGTACTTC. Protein product: CASRYGTQSSYEQYF. V gene TRBV2 combines with J gene TRBJ2-7; the D gene is possibly TRBD1 (6 bases). Germline V CDR1 and CDR2: SNHLY, FYNNEI. V dropped 6 bases and J dropped 0 bases, with 15 bases sitting between them. The CDR3 covers 15 residues.

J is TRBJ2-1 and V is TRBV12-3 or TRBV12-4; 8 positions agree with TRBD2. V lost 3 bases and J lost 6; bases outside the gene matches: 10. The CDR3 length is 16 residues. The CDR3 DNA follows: TGTGCCAGCAGTTTCCAGTGGGGCGGGGGGTTCAATGAGCAGTTCTTC. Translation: CASSFQWGGGFNEQFF.

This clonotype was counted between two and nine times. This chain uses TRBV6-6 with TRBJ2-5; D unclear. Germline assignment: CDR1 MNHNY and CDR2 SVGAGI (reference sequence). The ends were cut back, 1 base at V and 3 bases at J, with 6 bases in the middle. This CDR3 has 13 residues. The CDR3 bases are TGTGCCAGCAGTTACTTGGGAAAAGAGACCCAGTACTTC. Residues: CASSYLGKETQYF.

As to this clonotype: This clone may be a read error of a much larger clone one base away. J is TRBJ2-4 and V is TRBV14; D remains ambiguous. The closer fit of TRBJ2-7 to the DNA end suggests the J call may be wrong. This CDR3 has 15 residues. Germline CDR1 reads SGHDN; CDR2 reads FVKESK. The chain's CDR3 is CASSQEWVRTYEQYF. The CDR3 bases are TGTGCCAGCAGCCAAGAATGGGTCAGAACCTACGAGCAGTACTTC.

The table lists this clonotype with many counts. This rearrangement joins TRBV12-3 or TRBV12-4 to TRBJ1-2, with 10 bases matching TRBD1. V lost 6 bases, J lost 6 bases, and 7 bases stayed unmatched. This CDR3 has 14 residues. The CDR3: CASRAQTGGHGYTF. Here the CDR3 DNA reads TGTGCCAGCAGGGCTCAGACAGGGGGCCATGGCTACACCTTC.

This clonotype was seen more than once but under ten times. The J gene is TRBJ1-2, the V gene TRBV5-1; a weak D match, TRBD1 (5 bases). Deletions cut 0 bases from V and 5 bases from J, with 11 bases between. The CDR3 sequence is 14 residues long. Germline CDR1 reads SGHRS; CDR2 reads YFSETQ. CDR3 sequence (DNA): TGCGCCAGCAGCTTGGATCAGGGATCTTATGGCTACACCTTC. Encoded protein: CASSLDQGSYGYTF.